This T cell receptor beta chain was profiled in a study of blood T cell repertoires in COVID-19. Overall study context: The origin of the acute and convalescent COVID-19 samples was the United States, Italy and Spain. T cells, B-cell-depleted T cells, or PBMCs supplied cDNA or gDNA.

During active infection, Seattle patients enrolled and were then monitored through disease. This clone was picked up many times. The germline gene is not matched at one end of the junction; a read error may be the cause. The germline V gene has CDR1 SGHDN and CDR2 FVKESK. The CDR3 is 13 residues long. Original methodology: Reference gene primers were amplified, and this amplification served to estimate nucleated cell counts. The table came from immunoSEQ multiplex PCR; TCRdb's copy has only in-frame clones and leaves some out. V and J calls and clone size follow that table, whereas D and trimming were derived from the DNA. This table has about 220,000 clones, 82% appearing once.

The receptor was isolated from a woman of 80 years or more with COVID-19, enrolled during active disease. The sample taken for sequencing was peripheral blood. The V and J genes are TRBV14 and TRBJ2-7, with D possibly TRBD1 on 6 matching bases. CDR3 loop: CASSPDRSRRWDF. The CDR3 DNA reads TGTGCCAGCAGCCCCGACAGGTCTAGGCGCTGGGACTTC.